This is a list of T cell receptor beta chains from one sample in a study of blood T cells in healthy people across ages. TCRdb independently ran MiXCR on the 5' RACE reads; one entry per CDR3 protein. There are about 800,000 distinct CDR3 sequences in the sample; 58% occur only once, and 22% lies in the top ten. Sequenced: blood. These receptors originate from a man aged 25 to 40 in good health. Each CDR3 is given with its conserved first and last residue. A D gene is named only where the DNA matches it firmly. Some rows mark clone size as missing; the rest say once, few, many or name a class of expanded clone.

J,size,V,D,CDR3,DNA
TRBJ2-7,many,TRBV25-1,TRBD2,CASSAPLGLAGDSSYEQYF,TGTGCCAGCAGTGCCCCTCTGGGACTAGCGGGAGACTCCTCCTACGAGCAGTACTTC
TRBJ2-1,few,TRBV7-2,.,CATRASYNEQFF,TGCGCTACGCGGGCCTCCTACAATGAGCAGTTCTTC
TRBJ2-7,.,TRBV6-2/TRBV6-3,TRBD2,CASSLPSGNPSEQYF,TGTGCCAGCAGCTTACCTAGCGGGAACCCCAGTGAGCAGTACTTC
TRBJ2-2,.,TRBV10-2,TRBD2,CASSESRRTSVGELFF,TGCGCCAGCAGTGAGAGCCGGAGGACTAGTGTCGGGGAGCTGTTTTTT
TRBJ1-6,.,TRBV25-1,.,CASSEYTGLDSPLHF,TGTGCCAGCAGTGAATACACAGGGTTAGATTCACCCCTCCACTTT
TRBJ2-7,few,TRBV27,TRBD1,CASSHRQGIGYEQYF,TGTGCCAGCAGTCATCGACAGGGTATAGGCTACGAGCAGTACTTC
TRBJ2-1,.,TRBV19,.,CASSILGDEQFF,TGTGCCAGTAGTATCTTGGGTGATGAGCAGTTCTTC
TRBJ2-1,.,TRBV3-1,.,CASSQDHTSTDEQFF,TGTGCCAGCAGCCAAGATCATACTAGCACTGATGAGCAGTTCTTC
TRBJ1-5,.,TRBV28,.,CASRLWGSYSNPPQHF,TGTGCCAGCAGACTATGGGGCAGTTATAGCAATCCGCCCCAGCATTTT
TRBJ2-7,.,TRBV20-1,.,CSATRQTAYEQYF,TGCAGTGCCACAAGACAAACCGCCTACGAGCAGTACTTC
TRBJ2-7,.,TRBV20-1,TRBD1,CSASGTGDSYEQYF,TGCAGTGCTTCCGGGACAGGGGATTCCTACGAGCAGTACTTC
TRBJ2-5,.,TRBV12-3/TRBV12-4,.,CASSLISAAWETQYF,TGTGCCAGCAGTTTAATATCTGCAGCTTGGGAGACCCAGTACTTC
TRBJ2-1,few,TRBV11-2,.,CASSPRGGHFNEQFF,TGTGCCAGCAGCCCGAGGGGGGGCCATTTCAATGAGCAGTTCTTC
TRBJ1-2,few,TRBV20-1,.,CSARSGGAYGYTF,TGCAGTGCTAGAAGTGGGGGGGCTTATGGCTACACCTTC
TRBJ1-2,.,TRBV7-2,TRBD1,CASSVRQGGVGYTF,TGTGCCAGCAGCGTAAGACAGGGAGGGGTGGGCTACACATTC
TRBJ2-3,few,TRBV7-7,TRBD2,CASSGDSTDTQYF,TGTGCTAGCAGCGGGGACAGCACAGATACGCAGTATTTT
TRBJ2-5,.,TRBV3-1,.,CASSFHPGPQETQYF,TGTGCCAGCAGCTTCCATCCGGGACCACAAGAGACCCAGTACTTC
TRBJ1-1,once,TRBV14,.,CASSRVRESEAFF,TGTGCCAGCAGCCGAGTCAGGGAATCTGAAGCTTTCTTT
TRBJ2-1,few,TRBV29-1,TRBD2,CSVEYRGGRGEQFF,TGCAGCGTTGAGTATCGGGGGGGTCGGGGTGAGCAGTTCTTC
TRBJ2-2,.,TRBV7-3,.,CASSPGQNTGGLFF,TGTGCCAGCAGCCCGGGACAGAACACCGGGGGGCTGTTTTTT
TRBJ2-7,once,TRBV20-1,.,CSAWRDGNYEQYF,TGCAGTGCTTGGCGGGACGGAAACTACGAGCAGTACTTC
TRBJ2-3,.,TRBV2,TRBD1,CASEPGTGKIPDTQYF,TGTGCCTCAGAGCCCGGGACAGGGAAAATTCCAGATACGCAGTATTTT
TRBJ2-5,.,TRBV20-1,.,CSAEQETQYF,TGCAGTGCGGAACAAGAGACCCAGTACTTC
TRBJ2-2,.,TRBV20-1,.,CSARRGQGLSGELFF,TGCAGTGCTCGCCGGGGGCAGGGCCTCTCCGGGGAGCTGTTTTTT
TRBJ2-3,few,TRBV9,TRBD2,CASSVTSGDGGTQYF,TGTGCCAGCAGCGTCACTAGCGGAGACGGGGGTACGCAGTATTTT
TRBJ1-6,once,TRBV2,.,CASSEVRTTNSPLHF,TGTGCCAGCAGTGAAGTACGGACCACAAATTCACCCCTCCACTTT
TRBJ2-1,.,TRBV9,.,CASSEPWGAYNEQFF,TGTGCCAGCAGCGAGCCCTGGGGGGCGTACAATGAGCAGTTCTTC
TRBJ2-1,.,TRBV5-1,.,CASSPAASSYNEQFF,TGCGCCAGCAGCCCCGCGGCTAGCTCCTACAATGAGCAGTTCTTC
TRBJ2-7,.,TRBV28,TRBD1,CASSLRQGHPYEQYF,TGTGCCAGCAGTTTGCGACAGGGGCACCCCTACGAGCAGTACTTC
TRBJ1-5,.,TRBV20-1,.,CSVLKPGYNQPQHF,TGCAGTGTTCTGAAACCGGGGTACAATCAGCCCCAGCATTTT
TRBJ2-3,.,TRBV7-8,.,CASSFSLTDTQYF,TGTGCCAGCAGCTTCAGCCTCACAGATACGCAGTATTTT
TRBJ2-7,few,TRBV20-1,TRBD1,CSAVGQGVYEQYF,TGCAGTGCGGTTGGACAGGGTGTCTACGAGCAGTACTTC
TRBJ2-1,.,TRBV4-3,.,CASSLSSYGNEQFF,TGCGCCAGCAGCTTGAGTAGCTACGGGAATGAGCAGTTCTTC
TRBJ2-1,.,TRBV6-4,.,CASSSQAAGYNEQFF,TGTGCCAGCAGCAGCCAGGCCGCGGGGTACAATGAGCAGTTCTTC
TRBJ2-7,.,TRBV20-1,TRBD2,CSASALAGGSYEQYF,TGCAGTGCTAGTGCGCTAGCGGGAGGGTCCTACGAGCAGTACTTC
TRBJ2-5,.,TRBV3-1,TRBD1,CASSHPTGGIPFGTQYF,TGTGCCAGCAGCCACCCCACAGGGGGCATACCTTTCGGGACCCAGTACTTC